This is a list of T cell receptor beta chains from one sample in a study of T cell responses to AZD1222 COVID-19 vaccine. The data were produced by immunoSEQ multiplex PCR, yet TCRdb's version contains in-frame clones alone and is incomplete. The sample has 160,000 or so clones; more than 70% are singletons. The sample was peripheral blood, taken on day 0 of AZD1222 vaccination. Source of these receptors: an adult in good health. Both conserved end residues are part of each CDR3. Each record gives: D gene, V gene, J gene, clone size, CDR3 DNA, CDR3 protein. The D gene is left open where the match is weak. For some rows the clone size is stated as once, few or many, or as a class when expanded; others skip it.

d_call: -; v_call: TRBV6-4; j_call: TRBJ1-1; clone_size: -; cdr3_nt: TGTGCCAGCAGTGACGGGCCCAACACTGAAGCTTTCTTT; cdr3_aa: CASSDGPNTEAFF
d_call: -; v_call: TRBV29-1; j_call: TRBJ1-2; clone_size: -; cdr3_nt: TGCAGCGTTGGACACGGCTATGGCTACACCTTC; cdr3_aa: CSVGHGYGYTF
d_call: -; v_call: TRBV5-4; j_call: TRBJ2-1; clone_size: -; cdr3_nt: TGTGCCAGCAGCTTTTCCTCCGGACGACAGAACAATGAGCAGTTCTTC; cdr3_aa: CASSFSSGRQNNEQFF
d_call: -; v_call: TRBV5-4; j_call: TRBJ2-3; clone_size: -; cdr3_nt: TGTGCCAGCAGCGGGCAGGGTCGTTTACAAGATACGCAGTATTTT; cdr3_aa: CASSGQGRLQDTQYF
d_call: -; v_call: TRBV7-9; j_call: TRBJ1-2; clone_size: -; cdr3_nt: TGTGCCAGCAGCTCAGTCGGCGAGGGAGATGGCTACACCTTC; cdr3_aa: CASSSVGEGDGYTF
d_call: -; v_call: TRBV6-2/TRBV6-3; j_call: TRBJ1-1; clone_size: -; cdr3_nt: TGTGCCAGCAGTTACTCGTCCCCAAAGTCAGCTTTCTTT; cdr3_aa: CASSYSSPKSAFF
d_call: TRBD1; v_call: TRBV5-4; j_call: TRBJ2-7; clone_size: -; cdr3_nt: TGTGCCAGCAGCTTTACAGGGGGCGGTCCGCGCGAGCAGTACTTC; cdr3_aa: CASSFTGGGPREQYF
d_call: TRBD2; v_call: TRBV7-3; j_call: TRBJ2-3; clone_size: -; cdr3_nt: TGTGCCAGCAGCGATCGAACTAGCGGGGTTACCACAGATACGCAGTATTTT; cdr3_aa: CASSDRTSGVTTDTQYF
d_call: TRBD1; v_call: TRBV28; j_call: TRBJ1-5; clone_size: -; cdr3_nt: TGTGCCAGCAGACGGACAGGGAATGGAAATCAGCCCCAGCATTTT; cdr3_aa: CASRRTGNGNQPQHF
d_call: TRBD1; v_call: TRBV5-6; j_call: TRBJ1-1; clone_size: -; cdr3_nt: TGTGCCAGCAGCTCTAGGACAGGAGCAGCTTTCTTT; cdr3_aa: CASSSRTGAAFF
d_call: -; v_call: TRBV9; j_call: TRBJ1-1; clone_size: few; cdr3_nt: TGTGCCAGCAGCGTACAGGGTGAGGGCACTGAAGCTTTCTTT; cdr3_aa: CASSVQGEGTEAFF
d_call: TRBD1; v_call: TRBV5-6; j_call: TRBJ1-2; clone_size: -; cdr3_nt: TGTGCCAGCAGCTTGGTTCAGGGGGCGTCCGGCTACACCTTC; cdr3_aa: CASSLVQGASGYTF
d_call: -; v_call: TRBV9; j_call: TRBJ1-2; clone_size: -; cdr3_nt: TGTGCCAGCAGCGCCGGGAGTTTCTATGGCTACACCTTC; cdr3_aa: CASSAGSFYGYTF
d_call: -; v_call: TRBV6-5; j_call: TRBJ2-1; clone_size: -; cdr3_nt: TGTGCCAGCAATGCGGTCAGCTACAATGAGCAGTTCTTC; cdr3_aa: CASNAVSYNEQFF
d_call: -; v_call: TRBV5-4; j_call: TRBJ1-2; clone_size: once; cdr3_nt: TGTGCCAGCAGCTTGACCGAACGGATGATGCATGGCTACACCTTC; cdr3_aa: CASSLTERMMHGYTF
d_call: -; v_call: TRBV7-2; j_call: TRBJ2-1; clone_size: -; cdr3_nt: TGTGCCAGCGGGCTAGCGGAGGGGGTTGAGCAGTTCTTC; cdr3_aa: CASGLAEGVEQFF
d_call: -; v_call: TRBV5-4; j_call: TRBJ1-2; clone_size: -; cdr3_nt: TGTGCCAGCACCCTCCTATCGGTTCGGGGTGCTTATGGCTACACCTTC; cdr3_aa: CASTLLSVRGAYGYTF
d_call: -; v_call: TRBV6-5; j_call: TRBJ1-2; clone_size: -; cdr3_nt: TGTGCCAGCAGTTACTCCGGGACCAAGAACTATGGCTACACCTTC; cdr3_aa: CASSYSGTKNYGYTF
d_call: -; v_call: TRBV23-1; j_call: TRBJ2-5; clone_size: -; cdr3_nt: TGCGCCAGCAGTCCACGTCGGACAGTCGCGCGGGAGACCCAGTACTTC; cdr3_aa: CASSPRRTVARETQYF
d_call: -; v_call: TRBV5-6; j_call: TRBJ1-2; clone_size: once; cdr3_nt: TGTGCCAGCAGCTTCGGTAGACTTGGAGGCTACACCTTC; cdr3_aa: CASSFGRLGGYTF
d_call: -; v_call: TRBV6-5; j_call: TRBJ1-2; clone_size: many; cdr3_nt: TGTGCCAGCACCGAGCGAAAGAACTATGGCTACACCTTC; cdr3_aa: CASTERKNYGYTF
d_call: -; v_call: TRBV14; j_call: TRBJ2-3; clone_size: -; cdr3_nt: TGTGCCAGCAGCCAAGGTCTTGGGGTTCGAACAGATACGCAGTATTTT; cdr3_aa: CASSQGLGVRTDTQYF
d_call: -; v_call: TRBV19; j_call: TRBJ2-1; clone_size: -; cdr3_nt: TGTGCCAGCAGACTGGACAACTACAATGAGCAGTTCTTC; cdr3_aa: CASRLDNYNEQFF
d_call: -; v_call: TRBV19; j_call: TRBJ1-1; clone_size: -; cdr3_nt: TGTGCCAGTAGTGCCGGGGTTTTAGAGTGGGCCACTGAAGCTTTCTTT; cdr3_aa: CASSAGVLEWATEAFF